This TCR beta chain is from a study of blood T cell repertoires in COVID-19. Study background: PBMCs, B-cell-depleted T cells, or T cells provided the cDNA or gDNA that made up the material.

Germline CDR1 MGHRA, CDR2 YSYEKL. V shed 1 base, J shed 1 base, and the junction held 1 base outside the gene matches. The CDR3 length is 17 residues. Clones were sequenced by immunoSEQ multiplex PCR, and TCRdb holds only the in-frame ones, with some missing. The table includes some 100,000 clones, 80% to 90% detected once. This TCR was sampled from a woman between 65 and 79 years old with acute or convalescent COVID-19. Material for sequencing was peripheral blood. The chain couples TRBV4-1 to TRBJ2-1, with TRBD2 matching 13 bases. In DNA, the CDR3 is TGCGCCAGCAGCCAAGTGGGACTAGCGGGGTCCTACAATGAGCAGTTCTTC. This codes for CASSQVGLAGSYNEQFF.